The TCR beta chain under discussion was sequenced for a study of T-cell memory formation after mild COVID-19. This clonotype was detected only a few times. TCRdb reanalysed the 5' RACE reads using MiXCR and keeps one entry per CDR3 protein. The table has 150,000 to 200,000 distinct CDR3 sequences, 30% to 35% seen once. What was sequenced was PBMCs or a T cell subset sorted from them (not recorded which). This clonotype was obtained from an adult woman who had mild COVID-19 (a few samples of this study predate the infection). Cell type and time point are not known.

For the CDR3, the DNA is TGTGCCAGCAGCCCGTGGACAGGGCTAACGACAGATACGCAGTATTTT. This encodes CASSPWTGLTTDTQYF. V usage is TRBV7-4 and J usage is TRBJ2-3; 8 nucleotides line up with TRBD1. CDR3 length: 16 residues. Germline V lookup: CDR1 SGHVT, CDR2 SQSDAQ. The junction had 10 bases not matched to a gene; V was cut back by 5 bases and J by 3 bases.